This T cell receptor (beta chain) was profiled in a study of blood T cell repertoires in COVID-19. The study assigned cohorts using participant-reported clinical history. The method was immunoSEQ multiplex PCR; TCRdb's version includes in-frame clones alone and lacks a portion of them. In the table there are 150,000 to 200,000 clones, approximately 80% of which are singletons. Sequences were obtained from PBMCs or T cells enriched from blood (not recorded which). This sequence originates from a woman aged 60-75 years who had recovered from COVID-19.

This chain's CDR3 is CAWGQGLSSGNTIYF. DNA for the CDR3: TGTGCCTGGGGACAGGGTTTAAGCTCTGGAAACACCATATATTTT. V is TRBV30 and J is TRBJ1-3; 8 bases fit TRBD1. Trimming cost V 5 bases and J 0 bases; bases outside gene matches: 6. CDR1 and CDR2 from the germline V gene are GTSNPN and SVGIG (reference sequence). The CDR3 length is 15 residues.